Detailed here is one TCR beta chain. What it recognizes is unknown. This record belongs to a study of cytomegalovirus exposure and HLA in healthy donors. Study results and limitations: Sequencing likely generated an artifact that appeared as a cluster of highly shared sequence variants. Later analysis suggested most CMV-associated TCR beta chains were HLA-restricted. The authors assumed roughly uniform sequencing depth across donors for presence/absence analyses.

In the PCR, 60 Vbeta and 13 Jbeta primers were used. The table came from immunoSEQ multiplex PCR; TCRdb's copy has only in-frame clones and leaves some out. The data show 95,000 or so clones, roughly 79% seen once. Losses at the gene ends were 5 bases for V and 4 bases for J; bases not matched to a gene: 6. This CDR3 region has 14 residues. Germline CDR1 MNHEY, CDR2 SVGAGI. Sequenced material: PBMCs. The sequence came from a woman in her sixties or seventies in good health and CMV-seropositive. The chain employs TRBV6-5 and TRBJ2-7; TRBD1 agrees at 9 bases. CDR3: CASSSPGQGYEQYF. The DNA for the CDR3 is TGTGCCAGCAGTAGCCCGGGACAGGGTTACGAGCAGTACTTC.